This T cell receptor beta chain was recorded in a study of regulatory T cells in long-lasting Graves disease. The time point here: persistent/refractory GD, antithyroid drugs over 5 years with positive TRAb. Preparation of the TCR library used RNA extracted from PBMCs. In the case of this clonotype: The antigen is undetermined.

Study results and caveats: Tissue studied was limited to peripheral blood, excluding thyroid tissue.

With iRepertoire HTBI primers and Arm-PCR of CDR3 regions, TCR beta libraries were built. TCRdb reanalysed the multiplex PCR reads using MiXCR and keeps one entry per CDR3 protein. The data contain some 340,000 distinct CDR3 sequences, more than 20% of them singletons. V lost 6 bases and J lost 5, with 14 bases in between. The germline V gene encodes CDR1 SNHLY and CDR2 FYNNEI. The CDR3 has 14 amino acids. The sample here was peripheral blood mononuclear cells (PBMCs), taken when the disease was refractory, from a patient treated with antithyroid drugs. V usage is TRBV2 and J usage is TRBJ1-5; D might be TRBD1 (6 bases). The sequence derives from a woman aged 40 to 49 with Graves disease. CDR3 DNA sequence: TGTGCCAGCAGCCAACGGGGGGCCGATCAGCCCCAGCATTTT. It encodes CASSQRGADQPQHF. The full variable domain, completed using reference TRBV2 and TRBJ1-5, is EPEVTQTPSHQVTQMGQEVILRCVPISNHLYFYWYRQILGQKVEFLVSFYNNEISEKSEIFDDQFSVERPDGSNFTLKIRSTKLEDSAMYFCASSQRGADQPQHFGDGTRLSIL.